Following are 14 T cell receptor beta chains from one sample sequenced in a study of T cell responses to AZD1222 COVID-19 vaccine. Sequencing was performed with immunoSEQ multiplex PCR; in TCRdb, only in-frame clones are kept and a portion is missing. The repertoire includes 78,000 or so clones, over 70% of them detected once, and roughly 50% sits in the top ten. The specimen comprised peripheral blood, sampled 28 days after the second AZD1222 dose. These receptors all stem from an adult who received the AZD1222 COVID-19 vaccine.

This sequence joins TRBV5-1 and TRBJ1-2, with D possibly matching TRBD1 (5 bases). V lost 1 base to trimming and J lost 4 bases, with 8 bases between them. There are 13 residues in the CDR3. CDR1 SGHRS and CDR2 YFSETQ come from the germline V gene. CDR3 sequence: CASSLYDSYGYTF. The CDR3 nucleotides are TGCGCCAGCAGCTTGTATGACAGCTATGGCTACACCTTC. The full variable domain, with the rest looked up from reference TRBV5-1 and TRBJ1-2, is KAGVTQTPRYLIKTRGQQVTLSCSPISGHRSVSWYQQTPGQGLQFLFEYFSETQRNKGNFPGRFSGRQFSNSRSEMNVSTLELGDSALYLCASSLYDSYGYTFGSGTRLTVV.

The chain has TRBV6-2 or TRBV6-3 and TRBJ2-1, with a tentative D call TRBD1 (5 bases). The CDR3 loop spans 13 amino acids. The germline V gene has CDR1 MNHEY and CDR2 SVGEGT. V lost 2 bases and J 5 bases, leaving 7 bases between the germline ends. CDR3 protein: CASSYEGDNEQFF. The CDR3 DNA follows: TGTGCCAGCAGTTACGAAGGGGACAATGAGCAGTTCTTC.

The chain couples TRBV3-1 (or the pseudogene TRBV3-2) to TRBJ2-7; 9 positions agree with TRBD1. This CDR3 region has 13 residues. CDR1 and CDR2 from the germline V gene are LGHDT and YNNKEL (reference sequence). V was pared by 8 bases and J by 4 bases, with 6 bases of the junction left unmatched. This chain's CDR3 is CASPGTGCYEQYF. CDR3 coding DNA: TGTGCCAGCCCCGGGACAGGGTGTTACGAGCAGTACTTC.

This chain links TRBV18 with TRBJ2-1; TRBD2 agrees at 14 bases. CDR1 and CDR2 from the germline V gene are KGHSH and LQKENI. The trim removed 4 bases at V and 9 bases at J, leaving 5 bases unmatched. This CDR3 has 15 residues. The CDR3 DNA reads as TGTGCCAGCTCACAGGGACTAGCGGGAGTTGGTGAGCAGTTCTTC. This codes for CASSQGLAGVGEQFF.

This clone is a singleton in its sample. This chain links TRBV7-3 with TRBJ2-3; tentative D call: TRBD2 (6 bases). The germline V and J ends were trimmed by 8 bases and 0 bases, with 12 bases remaining between them. The CDR3 consists of 14 residues. Per the germline V gene, CDR1 is SGHTA and CDR2 is FQGTGA. CDR3 amino acids: CASATGLSTDTQYF. CDR3 DNA: TGTGCCAGCGCAACGGGACTTAGCACAGATACGCAGTATTTT.

This chain connects TRBV6-5 to TRBJ2-2; TRBD1 matches at 9 bases. The CDR3 is 14 amino acids. With 6 bases clipped from V and 3 bases from J, the junction kept 2 bases outside the gene matches. Germline CDR1 is MNHEY and CDR2 is SVGAGI. CDR3 amino acids: CASRRTGDTGELFF. The CDR3 DNA is TGTGCCAGCAGACGGACAGGGGACACCGGGGAGCTGTTTTTT.

The chain carries TRBV28 and TRBJ1-2; the D gene is possibly TRBD1 (5 bases). V gave up 5 bases and J gave up 4 bases, with 11 bases separating them. CDR1 is MDHEN and CDR2 is SYDVKM in the germline V gene. The CDR3 runs to 13 residues. CDR3 sequence reads: CASSQGTGYGYTF. The CDR3 nucleotides are TGTGCCAGCAGTCAAGGGACGGGCTATGGCTACACCTTC.

The J gene is TRBJ1-6, the V gene TRBV11-2, with TRBD1 matching 9 bases. Germline V gene sequence: CDR1 SGHAT, CDR2 FQNNGV. Losses at the gene ends were 5 bases for V and 9 bases for J; bases not matched to a gene: 8. The CDR3 loop spans 15 amino acids. The CDR3 DNA is TGTGCCAGCAGCACCCTAGACAGGGGGGGTTCACCCCTCCACTTT. Its translation: CASSTLDRGGSPLHF.

The chain is built from TRBV12-3 or TRBV12-4 and TRBJ1-4; no firm D call. The CDR3 is 13 residues long. V shed 8 bases and J shed 4 bases, with 11 bases lying between them. CDR3 nucleotides: TGTGCCAGCCAGAATGGATTTAATGAAAAACTGTTTTTT. Translated: CASQNGFNEKLFF.

The chain has TRBV9 and TRBJ2-1; D is perhaps TRBD1 or TRBD2 (6 bases each). With 0 bases removed from V and 8 bases from J, the gap between germline ends came to 12 bases. The CDR3 covers 14 residues. CDR1 and CDR2 (germline): SGDLS, YYNGEE. CDR3 region: CASSVGGAWYEQFF. The CDR3 DNA is TGTGCCAGCAGCGTAGGGGGGGCCTGGTATGAGCAGTTCTTC. The whole variable domain, remainder taken from reference TRBV9 and TRBJ2-1, is DSGVTQTPKHLITATGQRVTLRCSPRSGDLSVYWYQQSLDQGLQFLIQYYNGEERAKGNILERFSAQQFPDLHSELNLSSLELGDSALYFCASSVGGAWYEQFFGPGTRLTVL.

This chain links TRBV30 with TRBJ1-5; no clear D. V was cut by 2 bases and J by 5 bases, with 13 bases left in between. Germline V gene lookup returns CDR1 GTSNPN and CDR2 SVGIG (reference sequence). The CDR3 has 14 amino acids. CDR3 nucleotides: TGTGCCTGGAGTTTAGGAGGGTGGGATCAGCCCCAGCATTTT. Translated: CAWSLGGWDQPQHF. The entire variable domain, with the rest obtained from reference TRBV30 and TRBJ1-5, is as follows: SQTIHQWPATLVQPVGSPLSLECTVEGTSNPNLYWYRQAAGRGLQLLFYSVGIGQISSEVPQNLSASRPQDRQFILSSKKLLLSDSGFYLCAWSLGGWDQPQHFGDGTRLSIL.

This clone was picked up a small number of times. The chain combines TRBV28 with TRBJ2-5; D is perhaps TRBD2 (5 bases). The CDR3 length is 15 residues. Trimming cost V 6 bases and J 5 bases, with 19 bases left between them. The germline gives CDR1 MDHEN, CDR2 SYDVKM. The DNA for the CDR3 is TGTGCCAGCAGCCCCGGTCGGGGTGAGGCGGAGACCCAGTACTTC. It encodes CASSPGRGEAETQYF.

This chain joins TRBV20-1 and TRBJ2-1, with 7 bases fitting TRBD2. The V gene's germline CDR1 is DFQATT and CDR2 SNEGSKA (reference sequence). V trimming: 3 bases; J trimming: 5 bases; junction bases outside the gene matches: 7. There are 14 residues in the CDR3. The CDR3 reads CSASFGGSNNEQFF. The CDR3 bases are TGCAGTGCTAGTTTCGGCGGGAGTAACAATGAGCAGTTCTTC.

V is TRBV4-3 and J is TRBJ1-6; 7 nucleotides match TRBD1. The CDR3 runs to 15 residues. The germline V gene encodes CDR1 LGHNA and CDR2 YSLEER. J gave up 6 bases and V 1 base, and 3 bases lay outside the gene matches. CDR3 protein: CASSQVRDSNSPLHF. In DNA, the CDR3 is TGCGCCAGCAGCCAAGTACGGGACAGTAATTCACCCCTCCACTTT.